A selection of T cell receptor beta chains follows, all from one sample in a study of long-term antiretroviral therapy in people with HIV. Clones were sequenced by immunoSEQ multiplex PCR, and TCRdb holds only the in-frame ones, with some missing. The sample lists about 34,000 clones, approximately 90% seen once, with roughly 13% in the top ten. The sequenced sample was unsorted PBMCs, obtained 1.1 years after starting antiretroviral therapy. The receptors originated from a man aged 18 to 29 with HIV. CDR3s leave out the opening cysteine and the closing phenylalanine or tryptophan. The D gene is left open where the match is weak. Expanded clones get a size class; other rows say once, few or many, or leave the size out.

D gene: -
V gene: TRBV11-2
clone size: -
J gene: TRBJ1-3
CDR3 protein: ASGGNTIY

D gene: -
V gene: TRBV10-3
clone size: -
J gene: TRBJ2-3
CDR3 protein: AISLGDTQY

D gene: -
V gene: TRBV9
clone size: once
J gene: TRBJ2-6
CDR3 protein: ASSDRQGSSGANVLT

D gene: -
V gene: TRBV19
clone size: -
J gene: TRBJ2-7
CDR3 protein: ASSLGSGELGYEQY

D gene: -
V gene: TRBV6-5
clone size: -
J gene: TRBJ2-2
CDR3 protein: ASSFLGVTGELF

D gene: -
V gene: TRBV7-6
clone size: -
J gene: TRBJ1-4
CDR3 protein: ASSPTGSTNEKLF

D gene: -
V gene: TRBV14
clone size: once
J gene: TRBJ1-1
CDR3 protein: ASSQVINIRDTEAF

D gene: TRBD2
V gene: TRBV30
clone size: -
J gene: TRBJ2-7
CDR3 protein: AWRLAGYEQY

D gene: -
V gene: TRBV27
clone size: -
J gene: -
CDR3 protein: ASSLSWRVAYEQY

D gene: TRBD2
V gene: TRBV6-5
clone size: -
J gene: TRBJ2-3
CDR3 protein: ASSYPGEGGTDTQY

D gene: -
V gene: TRBV2
clone size: few
J gene: TRBJ1-6
CDR3 protein: ASLKTLSFNSPLH